Each of the 13 T cell receptor beta chains below was sequenced from the same sample in a study of low-dose radiotherapy and immunotherapy resistance in tumors. Regarding time point: before trial treatment. First-strand cDNA relied on TRAV- and TRBV-specific primers spanning alpha and beta chains. The authors ran around 18 PCR cycles to amplify TCRs with a constant-region primer and V-primer adapter. In TCRdb, the reads were re-called with MiXCR into one record per CDR3 protein. The sample holds about 60,000 distinct CDR3 sequences; around 27% are singletons and the top ten take approximately 5.3%. The source material was PBMCs, sampled before treatment. The receptors shown here come from a male donor with prostate cancer.

The sample holds many counts of this clonotype. The V call is TRBV19, the J call TRBJ2-6; no clear D gene. The CDR3 is 16 residues long. CDR1 and CDR2 from the germline V gene are LNHDA and SQIVND (reference sequence). The V and J ends lost 6 bases and 0 bases respectively, with 12 bases between them. The CDR3 DNA follows: TGTGCCAGTAGAGGCCACGTACTCTCTGGGGCCAACGTCCTGACTTTC. This translates into CASRGHVLSGANVLTF.

The chain joins TRBV6-4 to TRBJ2-6; D not resolved. CDR1 MRHNA and CDR2 SNTAGT come from the germline V gene. The ends were cut back, 2 bases at V and 0 bases at J, with 8 bases in the middle. The CDR3 totals 16 residues. CDR3 loop: CASSDGHHSGANVLTF. CDR3 DNA: TGTGCCAGCAGTGACGGGCATCACTCTGGGGCCAACGTCCTGACTTTC.

On this clonotype: One end of the junction does not line up with germline, which may come from a read error. V is TRBV18 and J is TRBJ1-1; D gene uncertain. CDR1 is KGHSH and CDR2 is LQKENI in the germline V gene. The CDR3 contains 13 residues. In DNA form, the CDR3 reads TGTGCCAGCCCACCGCAGACCCACACTGAAGCTTTCTTT. The encoded protein is CASPPQTHTEAFF.

The rearrangement links TRBV29-1 to TRBJ2-5, with D perhaps matching TRBD1 (5 bases). Trimming stripped 5 bases from V and 2 bases from J, with 9 bases between. The CDR3 sequence is 12 residues long. Germline V gives CDR1 SQVTM, CDR2 ANQGSEA. The DNA of the CDR3 is TGCAGCGTTCTACCAGGGCAAGAGACCCAGTACTTC. This sequence encodes CSVLPGQETQYF.

This clonotype is labeled as medium-sized (0.01 to 0.1%). The genes are TRBV6-1 and TRBJ2-4, with a tentative D call TRBD2 (6 bases). Germline V gene lookup returns CDR1 MNHNS and CDR2 SASEGT. The V gene lost 6 bases and the J gene lost 1 base, with 16 bases spanning the gap. This CDR3 is built from 16 residues. CDR3 in amino acids: CASRRDAAGAKNIQYF. The DNA of the CDR3 is TGTGCCAGCAGGCGGGACGCAGCCGGGGCCAAAAACATTCAGTACTTC.

This clonotype was observed at least ten times. This chain uses TRBV20-1 with TRBJ1-4; 7 bases are shared with TRBD1. The CDR3 has 13 amino acids. Germline V gene lookup returns CDR1 DFQATT and CDR2 SNEGSKA (reference sequence). Trimming took 6 bases from V and 4 from J; bases not matched to a gene: 5. CDR3 amino acids: CSANDRDNEKLFF. CDR3 DNA: TGCAGTGCAAATGACAGGGATAATGAAAAACTGTTTTTT.

This clonotype was counted ten times or more. The chain has TRBV27 and TRBJ2-4; unclear D gene. Looked up from germline, CDR1 is MNHEY and CDR2 is SMNVEV (reference sequence). V was cut by 8 bases and J by 0 bases, with 17 bases left in between. The CDR3 has 16 amino acids. CDR3 loop: CASSSPDELAKNIQYF. The DNA for the CDR3 is TGTGCCAGCTCAAGCCCAGACGAGCTAGCCAAAAACATTCAGTACTTC.

The chain has TRBV5-6 and TRBJ2-1; the D is unclear. Deletions cut 4 bases from V and 0 bases from J, with 20 bases between. The germline CDR1 and CDR2 sequences are SGHDT and YYEEEE. The CDR3 covers 18 residues. Here the CDR3 reads CASSPLVTPKSSYNEQFF. The CDR3, as DNA: TGTGCCAGCAGCCCCTTGGTTACCCCAAAGAGCTCCTACAATGAGCAGTTCTTC.

This clonotype was counted at least ten times. The CDR3, as DNA: TGTGCCACCAGCAAGGGGACAGGGTTGAACTATGGCTACACCTTC. Its protein is CATSKGTGLNYGYTF. The rearrangement links TRBV15 to TRBJ1-2; TRBD1 matches at 9 bases. Trimming took 4 bases from V and 2 from J; bases not matched to a gene: 5. The CDR3 contains 15 residues. The germline CDR1 and CDR2 sequences are LNHNV and YYDKDF (reference sequence). The full variable domain, in which reference TRBV15 and TRBJ1-2 provide the parts outside the CDR3, is DAMVIQNPRYQVTQFGKPVTLSCSQTLNHNVMYWYQQKSSQAPKLLFHYYDKDFNNEADTPDNFQSRRPNTSFCFLDIRSPGLGDTAMYLCATSKGTGLNYGYTFGSGTRLTVV.

This clonotype was counted ten times or more. The chain recombines TRBV27 with TRBJ2-3, with 9 positions matching TRBD1. The V gene's germline CDR1 is MNHEY and CDR2 SMNVEV (reference sequence). CDR3 length: 17 residues. The ends lost 4 bases at V and 4 bases at J; junction bases unmatched: 12. CDR3 DNA sequence: TGTGCCAGCAGTTCCCGAACAGGGGGCGCAGGGCCAGATACGCAGTATTTT. Translated, it gives CASSSRTGGAGPDTQYF.

The V gene is TRBV29-1, the J gene TRBJ1-1; unclear D gene. V dropped 4 bases and J dropped 4 bases, with 13 bases sitting between them. Germline V gene sequence: CDR1 SQVTM, CDR2 ANQGSEA. This CDR3 is 13 amino acids long. CDR3 DNA sequence: TGCAGCGTTGGGTCCGAGGTTTCCACTGAAGCTTTCTTT. Amino acid sequence: CSVGSEVSTEAFF.

About this clonotype: It differs at one base from a far larger clone, so likely a read error. V gene TRBV6-8 combines with J gene TRBJ2-2; TRBD1 might be the D (5 bases). This CDR3 has 16 residues. Germline CDR1 and CDR2: MNHGY and SAAAGT. The CDR3 nucleotides are TGTGCCAGCAGTTACTCGGACACCGCGAACACCGAGGAGCTGTTTTTT. This sequence encodes CASSYSDTANTEELFF.

The table lists this clonotype with many counts. The chain uses TRBV7-2 and TRBJ2-5, with D perhaps TRBD2 (7 bases). Germline CDR1 SGHTA, CDR2 FQGNSA. The CDR3 covers 15 residues. Trimming pared 5 bases from V and 1 base from J, leaving 14 bases between. The CDR3 sequence: CASSRRGGAQETQYF. The CDR3 nucleotides read TGTGCCAGCAGCCGTCGTGGGGGGGCCCAAGAGACCCAGTACTTC. The full variable domain, rest sourced from reference TRBV7-2 and TRBJ2-5, is GAGVSQSPSNKVTEKGKDVELRCDPISGHTALYWYRQSLGQGLEFLIYFQGNSAPDKSGLPSDRFSAERTGGSVSTLTIQRTQQEDSAVYLCASSRRGGAQETQYFGPGTRLLVL.